The subject of this entry is one T cell receptor beta chain. What it binds is unknown. The data derive from a study of cytomegalovirus exposure and HLA in healthy donors. General study findings and limits: Generally TCR sequences proved uncommon, though certain public TCRs appeared in numerous donors. CMV serostatus stood as the only immune exposure information on hand. Previously analyzed data showed that most TCR beta V segments were productive at a frequency of about 90% or about 30%.

The CDR3 loop spans 14 amino acids. The germline V gene has CDR1 MGHRA and CDR2 YSYEKL. V was pared by 0 bases and J by 7 bases, with 6 bases of the junction left unmatched. PCR involved 60 Vbeta and 13 Jbeta primers. Assay used: immunoSEQ multiplex PCR; TCRdb lists only in-frame clones, some missing. The sample yields nearly 110,000 clones, 82% seen once. The TCR comes from a man younger than 45 in good health and CMV-seropositive. This sequence joins TRBV4-1 and TRBJ2-7, with 7 bases identical to TRBD2. Sequencing was done on a sample of PBMCs. CDR3 nucleotides: TGCGCCAGCAGCCAAGAATGGGGGGGGAGGGAGCAGTACTTC. This codes for CASSQEWGGREQYF.